One and the same sample provided the 10 T cell receptor beta chains below, sequenced in a study of control samples from healthy donors and cancer patients. Produced via immunoSEQ multiplex PCR; TCRdb's table is partial and in-frame only. The sample has approximately 94,000 clones, around 84% seen once; the top ten hold 38%. Sequenced material: PBMCs. The receptors shown here come from a man between 65 and 85 years old with lung cancer.

The J gene is TRBJ2-5, the V gene TRBV29-1; D is unclear. Trimming stripped 7 bases from V and 1 base from J, with 13 bases between. Per the germline V gene, CDR1 is SQVTM and CDR2 is ANQGSEA. This CDR3 has 13 residues. CDR3 region: CSALGSGQETQYF. For the CDR3, the DNA is TGCAGCGCCCTGGGTAGTGGCCAAGAGACCCAGTACTTC.

The chain recombines TRBV15 with TRBJ2-7; 8 nucleotides agree with TRBD2. Germline CDR1 is LNHNV and CDR2 is YYDKDF (reference sequence). The length of the CDR3 is 15 residues. V dropped 4 bases and J dropped 3; count of bases not matched to a gene: 8. For the CDR3, the DNA is TGTGCCACCAGCACCCCCGCCAGCGGGGGCTACGAGCAGTACTTC. The encoded protein is CATSTPASGGYEQYF.

The chain is built from TRBV10-1 and TRBJ2-1; tentatively, D is TRBD1 or TRBD2 (5 bases each). Trimming took off 3 bases at V and 7 bases at J, with 13 bases between the two ends. CDR1 is WNHNN, CDR2 SYGVQD, per germline (reference sequence). There are 14 residues in the CDR3. Written as DNA, the CDR3 is TGCGCCAGCAGTGACGTGAGGGGTGGGAATGAGCAGTTCTTC. Translating it yields CASSDVRGGNEQFF.

The V and J genes are TRBV6-6 and TRBJ2-7; no clear D gene. Germline V gene lookup returns CDR1 MNHNY and CDR2 SVGAGI (reference sequence). V lost 6 bases and J 7 bases, leaving 10 bases between the germline ends. The CDR3 covers 11 residues. The CDR3 DNA reads TGTGCCAGCAGGGTGGGTGAAGAGCAGTACTTC. This codes for CASRVGEEQYF.

V gene TRBV2 combines with J gene TRBJ2-2, with 7 bases that match TRBD2. Germline V CDR1 and CDR2: SNHLY, FYNNEI. The J segment lost 6 bases and the V segment lost 6 bases, leaving 7 bases of the junction unmatched. The CDR3 covers 14 residues. The CDR3 here is CASSLFGLAGELFF. The CDR3 DNA sequence: TGTGCCAGCAGCCTTTTCGGACTAGCCGGGGAGCTGTTTTTT. Using reference TRBV2 and TRBJ2-2 for the parts outside the CDR3, the full variable domain is EPEVTQTPSHQVTQMGQEVILRCVPISNHLYFYWYRQILGQKVEFLVSFYNNEISEKSEIFDDQFSVERPDGSNFTLKIRSTKLEDSAMYFCASSLFGLAGELFFGEGSRLTVL.

The rearrangement uses TRBV14 and TRBJ2-5; 14 bases fit TRBD2. The CDR3 is 15 residues long. Germline CDR1 SGHDN, CDR2 FVKESK. The junction had 3 bases not matched to a gene; V was cut back by 5 bases and J by 4 bases. For the CDR3, the DNA is TGTGCCAGCAGCATGGGACTAGCGGGGGTAGAGACCCAGTACTTC. This translates into CASSMGLAGVETQYF.

The J gene is TRBJ1-4, the V gene TRBV30, with D hard to call. Per germline, CDR1 GTSNPN and CDR2 SVGIG (reference sequence). The ends were cut back, 2 bases at V and 7 bases at J, with 11 bases in the middle. The CDR3 extends over 13 amino acids. The CDR3 sequence is CAWSHGGSEKLFF. CDR3 nucleotide sequence: TGTGCCTGGAGTCACGGAGGGAGTGAAAAACTGTTTTTT.

This clone was detected a few times. J is TRBJ1-1 and V is TRBV3-1 (or the pseudogene TRBV3-2); TRBD1 aligns across 8 bases. V gave up 6 bases and J gave up 1 base; unmatched junction bases: 13. This CDR3 has 17 amino acids. In germline, CDR1 is LGHDT, CDR2 YNNKEL (reference sequence). The CDR3 loop is CASRRTAGGFPNTEAFF. The CDR3 DNA is TGTGCCAGCAGAAGGACTGCAGGGGGCTTTCCGAACACTGAAGCTTTCTTT.

The V and J genes are TRBV27 and TRBJ1-2, with unresolved D. The CDR3 is 11 residues long. CDR1 is MNHEY, CDR2 SMNVEV, per germline (reference sequence). Written as DNA, the CDR3 is TGTGCTACCCGGGGAGGCTATGGCTACACCTTC. This gives the protein CATRGGYGYTF.

The rearrangement uses TRBV27 and TRBJ2-2; D tentatively reads TRBD1 or TRBD2 (7 bases each). V lost 6 bases, J lost 7 bases, and 15 bases lay in between. The CDR3 is 14 residues long. Germline V gene data show CDR1 as MNHEY and CDR2 as SMNVEV (reference sequence). CDR3 residues: CASSPRGGNGELFF. CDR3 nucleotides: TGTGCCAGCAGCCCCAGGGGGGGTAACGGGGAGCTGTTTTTT.